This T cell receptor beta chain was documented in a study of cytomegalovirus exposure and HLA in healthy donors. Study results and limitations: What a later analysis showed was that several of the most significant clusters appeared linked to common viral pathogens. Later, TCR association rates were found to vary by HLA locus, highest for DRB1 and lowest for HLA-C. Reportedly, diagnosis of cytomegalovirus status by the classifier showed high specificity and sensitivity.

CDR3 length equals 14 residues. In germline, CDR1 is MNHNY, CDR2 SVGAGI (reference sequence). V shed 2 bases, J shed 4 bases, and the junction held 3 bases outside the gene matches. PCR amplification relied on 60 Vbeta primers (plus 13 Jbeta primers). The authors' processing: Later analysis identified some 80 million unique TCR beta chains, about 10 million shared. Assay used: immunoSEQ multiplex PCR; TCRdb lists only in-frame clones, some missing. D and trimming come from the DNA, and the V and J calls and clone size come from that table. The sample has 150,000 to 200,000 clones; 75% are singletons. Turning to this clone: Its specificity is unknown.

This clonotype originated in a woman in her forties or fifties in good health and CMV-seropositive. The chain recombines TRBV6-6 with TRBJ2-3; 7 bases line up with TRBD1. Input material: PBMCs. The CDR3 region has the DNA TGTGCCAGCAGTTACGCAGGGGGTGCAGATACGCAGTATTTT. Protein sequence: CASSYAGGADTQYF.